The present T cell receptor beta chain was sequenced within a study of cytomegalovirus exposure and HLA in healthy donors. Study observations and caveats: It was reported that the classifier diagnosed cytomegalovirus status with high specificity and sensitivity in both the original and validation cohorts. Cytomegalovirus-associated status was assigned to 150 to 200 TCR beta chains.

Clones were read by immunoSEQ multiplex PCR, and TCRdb kept only the in-frame ones, dropping some. The sample has under 150,000 clones; roughly nine tenths are singletons. The table lists this clone with a few counts. The antigen is unknown. V trimming: 3 bases; J trimming: 1 base; junction bases outside the gene matches: 0. The CDR3 is 15 residues long. CDR1 and CDR2 (germline): SEHNR, FQNEAQ (reference sequence). Sequenced: PBMCs. The receptor was isolated from a young man in good health and CMV-seronegative. The chain has TRBV7-9 and TRBJ2-2; TRBD1 aligns across 9 bases. The CDR3 reads CASSLGQGNTGELFF. CDR3 in DNA: TGTGCCAGCAGCTTGGGACAGGGGAACACCGGGGAGCTGTTTTTT.